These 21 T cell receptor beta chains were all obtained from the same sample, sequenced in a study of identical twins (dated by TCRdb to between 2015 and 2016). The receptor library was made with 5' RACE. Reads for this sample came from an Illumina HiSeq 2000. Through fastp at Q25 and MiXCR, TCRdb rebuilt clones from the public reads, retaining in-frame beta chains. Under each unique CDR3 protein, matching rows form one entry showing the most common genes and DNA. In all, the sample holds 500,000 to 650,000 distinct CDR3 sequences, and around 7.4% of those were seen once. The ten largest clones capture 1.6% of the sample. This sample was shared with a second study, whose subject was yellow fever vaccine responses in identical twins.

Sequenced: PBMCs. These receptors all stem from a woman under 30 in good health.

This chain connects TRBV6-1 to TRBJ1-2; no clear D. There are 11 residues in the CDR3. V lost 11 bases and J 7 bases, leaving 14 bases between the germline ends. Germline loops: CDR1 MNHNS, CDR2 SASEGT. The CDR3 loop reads CAGRTLIGYTF. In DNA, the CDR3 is TGTGCCGGCCGGACTCTAATTGGCTACACCTTC.

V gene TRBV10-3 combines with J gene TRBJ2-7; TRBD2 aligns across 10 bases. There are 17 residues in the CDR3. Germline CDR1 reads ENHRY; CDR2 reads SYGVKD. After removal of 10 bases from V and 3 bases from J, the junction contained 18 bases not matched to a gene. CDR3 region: CATRERGGSIAHYEQYV. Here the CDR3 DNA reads TGTGCCACCCGTGAGCGGGGGGGCTCTATCGCTCACTACGAGCAGTACGTC.

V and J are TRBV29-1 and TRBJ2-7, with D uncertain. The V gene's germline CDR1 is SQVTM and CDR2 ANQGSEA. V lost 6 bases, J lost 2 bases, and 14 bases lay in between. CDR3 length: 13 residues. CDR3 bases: TGCAGCGTAGAGACGGATACCCCCTACGAGCAGTACTTC. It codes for CSVETDTPYEQYF.

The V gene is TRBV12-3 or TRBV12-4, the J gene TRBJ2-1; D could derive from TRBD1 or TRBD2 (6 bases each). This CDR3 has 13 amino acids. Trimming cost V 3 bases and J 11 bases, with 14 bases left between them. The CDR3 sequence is CASSFLGGAKQFF. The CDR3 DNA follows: TGTGCCAGCAGTTTTCTCGGGGGCGCGAAGCAGTTCTTC.

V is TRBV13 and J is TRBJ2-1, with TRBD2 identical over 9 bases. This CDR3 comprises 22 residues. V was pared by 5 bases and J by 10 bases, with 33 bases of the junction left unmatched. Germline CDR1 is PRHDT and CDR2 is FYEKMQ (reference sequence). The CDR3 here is CASSPRVQGFWATGPRGGEQFF. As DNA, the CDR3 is TGTGCCAGCAGCCCCAGGGTCCAAGGTTTTTGGGCTACGGGGCCGCGGGGGGGGGAGCAGTTCTTC. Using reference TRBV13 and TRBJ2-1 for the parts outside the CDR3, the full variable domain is AAGVIQSPRHLIKEKRETATLKCYPIPRHDTVYWYQQGPGQDPQFLISFYEKMQSDKGSIPDRFSAQQFSDYHSELNMSSLELGDSALYFCASSPRVQGFWATGPRGGEQFFGPGTRLTVL.

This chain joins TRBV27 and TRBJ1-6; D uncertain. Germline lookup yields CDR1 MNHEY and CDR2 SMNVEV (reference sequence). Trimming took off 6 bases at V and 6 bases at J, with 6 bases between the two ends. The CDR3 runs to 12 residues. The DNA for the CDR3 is TGTGCCAGCAGGGGTGGTAATTCACCCCTCCACTTT. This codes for CASRGGNSPLHF.

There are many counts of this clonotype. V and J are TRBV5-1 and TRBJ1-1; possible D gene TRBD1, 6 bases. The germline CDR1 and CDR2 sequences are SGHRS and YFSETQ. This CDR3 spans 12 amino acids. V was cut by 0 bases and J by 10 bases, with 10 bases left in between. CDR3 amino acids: CASSLDLGAAFF. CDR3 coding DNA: TGCGCCAGCAGCTTGGATCTGGGGGCAGCTTTCTTT.

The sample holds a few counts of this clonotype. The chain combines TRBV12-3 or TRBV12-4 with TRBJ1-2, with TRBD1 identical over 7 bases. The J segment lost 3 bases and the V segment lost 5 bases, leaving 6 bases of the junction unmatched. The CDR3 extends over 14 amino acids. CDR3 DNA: TGTGCCAGCAGTACCGGACAGGAGGACTATGGCTACACCTTC. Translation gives CASSTGQEDYGYTF.

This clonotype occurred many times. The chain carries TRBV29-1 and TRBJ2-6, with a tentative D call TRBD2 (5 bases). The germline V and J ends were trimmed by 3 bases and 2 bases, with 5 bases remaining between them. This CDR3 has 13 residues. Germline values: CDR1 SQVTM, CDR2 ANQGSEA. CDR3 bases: TGCAGCGTTGAGAGGGCTGGGGCCAACGTCCTGACTTTC. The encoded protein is CSVERAGANVLTF.

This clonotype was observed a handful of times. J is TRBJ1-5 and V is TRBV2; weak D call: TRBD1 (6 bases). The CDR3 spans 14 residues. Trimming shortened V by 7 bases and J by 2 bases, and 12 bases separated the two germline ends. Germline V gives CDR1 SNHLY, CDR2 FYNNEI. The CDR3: CASTPTGGNQPQHF. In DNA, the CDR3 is TGTGCCAGCACCCCGACAGGAGGCAATCAGCCCCAGCATTTT.

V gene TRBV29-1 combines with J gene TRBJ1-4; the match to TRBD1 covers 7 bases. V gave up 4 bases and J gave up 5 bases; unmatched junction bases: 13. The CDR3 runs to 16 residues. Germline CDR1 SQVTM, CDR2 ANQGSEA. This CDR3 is CSVVDERGLQNEKLFF. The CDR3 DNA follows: TGCAGCGTTGTCGACGAAAGGGGGCTTCAAAATGAAAAACTGTTTTTT.

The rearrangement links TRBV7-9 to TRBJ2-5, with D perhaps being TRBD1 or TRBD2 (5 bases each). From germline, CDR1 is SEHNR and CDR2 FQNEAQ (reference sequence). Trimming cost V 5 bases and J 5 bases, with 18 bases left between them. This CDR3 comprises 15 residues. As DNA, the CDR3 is TGTGCCAGCAGCCCCGGGGCTTTTATTGGGGAGACCCAGTACTTC. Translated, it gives CASSPGAFIGETQYF.

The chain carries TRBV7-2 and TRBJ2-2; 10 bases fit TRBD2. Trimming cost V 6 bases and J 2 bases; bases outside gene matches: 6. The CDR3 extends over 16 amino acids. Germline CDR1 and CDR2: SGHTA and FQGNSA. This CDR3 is CASSNRLAGNTGELFF. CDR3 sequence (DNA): TGTGCCAGCAGTAATCGACTAGCGGGTAACACCGGGGAGCTGTTTTTT. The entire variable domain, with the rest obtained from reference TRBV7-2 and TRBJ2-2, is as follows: GAGVSQSPSNKVTEKGKDVELRCDPISGHTALYWYRQSLGQGLEFLIYFQGNSAPDKSGLPSDRFSAERTGGSVSTLTIQRTQQEDSAVYLCASSNRLAGNTGELFFGEGSRLTVL.

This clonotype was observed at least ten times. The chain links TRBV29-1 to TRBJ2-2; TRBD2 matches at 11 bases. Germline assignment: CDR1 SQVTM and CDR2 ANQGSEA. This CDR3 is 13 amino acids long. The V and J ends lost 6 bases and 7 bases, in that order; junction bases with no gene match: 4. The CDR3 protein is CSVLAGGHGELFF. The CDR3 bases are TGCAGCGTCCTAGCGGGAGGTCACGGGGAGCTGTTTTTT.

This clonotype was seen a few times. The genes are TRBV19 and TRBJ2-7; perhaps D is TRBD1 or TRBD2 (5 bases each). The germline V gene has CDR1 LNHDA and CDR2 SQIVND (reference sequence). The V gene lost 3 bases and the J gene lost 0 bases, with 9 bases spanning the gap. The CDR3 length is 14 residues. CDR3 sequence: CASSIGTVSYEQYF. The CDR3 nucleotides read TGTGCCAGTAGTATCGGGACGGTCTCCTACGAGCAGTACTTC. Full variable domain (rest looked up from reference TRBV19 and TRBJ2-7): DGGITQSPKYLFRKEGQNVTLSCEQNLNHDAMYWYRQDPGQGLRLIYYSQIVNDFQKGDIAEGYSVSREKKESFPLTVTSAQKNPTAFYLCASSIGTVSYEQYFGPGTRLTVT.

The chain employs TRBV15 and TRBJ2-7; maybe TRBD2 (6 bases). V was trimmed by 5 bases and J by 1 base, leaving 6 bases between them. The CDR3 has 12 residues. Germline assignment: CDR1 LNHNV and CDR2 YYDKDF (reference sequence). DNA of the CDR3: TGTGCCACCAGCGGAGGGTCCTACGAGCAGTACTTC. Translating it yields CATSGGSYEQYF. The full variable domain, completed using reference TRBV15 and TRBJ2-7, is DAMVIQNPRYQVTQFGKPVTLSCSQTLNHNVMYWYQQKSSQAPKLLFHYYDKDFNNEADTPDNFQSRRPNTSFCFLDIRSPGLGDTAMYLCATSGGSYEQYFGPGTRLTVT.

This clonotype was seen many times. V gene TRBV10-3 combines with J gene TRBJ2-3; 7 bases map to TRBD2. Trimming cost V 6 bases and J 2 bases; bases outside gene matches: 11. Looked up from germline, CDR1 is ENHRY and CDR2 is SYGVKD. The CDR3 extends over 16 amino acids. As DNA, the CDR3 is TGTGCCATCAGCAAAGGGTCAGCGGGATTCACAGATACGCAGTATTTT. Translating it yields CAISKGSAGFTDTQYF.

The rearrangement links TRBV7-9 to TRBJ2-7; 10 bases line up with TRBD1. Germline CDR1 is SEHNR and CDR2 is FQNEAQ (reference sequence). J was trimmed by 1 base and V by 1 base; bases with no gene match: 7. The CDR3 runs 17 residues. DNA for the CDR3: TGTGCCAGCAGCTTAGGGGACAGGGGACCCCAATCCTACGAGCAGTACTTC. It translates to CASSLGDRGPQSYEQYF. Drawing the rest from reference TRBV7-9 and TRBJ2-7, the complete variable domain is DTGVSQNPRHKITKRGQNVTFRCDPISEHNRLYWYRQTLGQGPEFLTYFQNEAQLEKSRLLSDRFSAERPKGSFSTLEIQRTEQGDSAMYLCASSLGDRGPQSYEQYFGPGTRLTVT.

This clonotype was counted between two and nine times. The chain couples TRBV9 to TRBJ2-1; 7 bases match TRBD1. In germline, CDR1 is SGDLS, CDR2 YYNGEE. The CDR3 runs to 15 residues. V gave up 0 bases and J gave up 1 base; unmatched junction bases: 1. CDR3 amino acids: CASSVADRSYNEQFF. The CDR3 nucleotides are TGTGCCAGCAGCGTAGCGGACAGGTCCTACAATGAGCAGTTCTTC.

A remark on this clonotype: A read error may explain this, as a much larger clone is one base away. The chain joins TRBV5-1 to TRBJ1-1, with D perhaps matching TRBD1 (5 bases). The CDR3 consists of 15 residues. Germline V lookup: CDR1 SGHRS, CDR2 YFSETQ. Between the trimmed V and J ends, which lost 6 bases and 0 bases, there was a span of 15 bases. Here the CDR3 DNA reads TGCGCCAGCACCCAGACCGGGGCTCTGAACACTGAAGCTTTCTTT. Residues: CASTQTGALNTEAFF.

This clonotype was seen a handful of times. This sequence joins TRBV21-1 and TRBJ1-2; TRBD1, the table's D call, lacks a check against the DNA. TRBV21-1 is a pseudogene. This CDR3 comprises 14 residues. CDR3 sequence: CASSRGGENYGYTF. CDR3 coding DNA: TGTGCCAGCAGCCGAGGGGGGGAAAACTATGGCTACACCTTC.